This T cell receptor beta chain was sequenced during a study of cytomegalovirus exposure and HLA in healthy donors. Study-wide results and caveats: There were 150 to 200 TCR beta chains listed as cytomegalovirus-associated.

13 Jbeta primers and 60 Vbeta primers were used for the PCR. Sequencing used immunoSEQ multiplex PCR; TCRdb keeps in-frame clones, though not all of them. The sample consists of 150,000 or so clones, 60% to 85% of them appearing once. Remarks on this clone: Its antigen is unidentified.

Per germline, CDR1 MNHEY and CDR2 SVGAGI. The CDR3 length is 15 residues. V dropped 9 bases and J dropped 5; count of bases not matched to a gene: 11. This chain connects TRBV6-5 to TRBJ1-5; TRBD1 aligns across 9 bases. Sequencing used PBMCs. This clonotype was sampled from a man between 40 and 49 years old in good health and CMV-seropositive. The CDR3: CASPPTQGAHQPQHF. CDR3 bases: TGTGCCAGTCCGCCGACACAGGGGGCACATCAGCCCCAGCATTTT.